Listed below are T cell receptor beta chains from one sample, sequenced in a study of T cell responses to AZD1222 COVID-19 vaccine. The table came from immunoSEQ multiplex PCR; TCRdb's copy has only in-frame clones and leaves some out. The repertoire includes 150,000 to 200,000 clones, more than 80% of them detected once, and 6.1% sits in the top ten. The sequencing here drew on peripheral blood, taken on day 0 of AZD1222 vaccination. The receptors were sampled from an adult in good health. Each CDR3 is given with its conserved first and last residue. A D gene is named only where the DNA matches it firmly.

D,V,J,DNA,CDR3
TRBD2,TRBV7-2,TRBJ2-1,TGTGCCAGCAGCTTAGGCAGACTAGCGGGGAGCTCCTACAATGAGCAGTTCTTC,CASSLGRLAGSSYNEQFF
TRBD1,TRBV5-4,TRBJ2-7,TGTGCCAGCAGCAGGACAGGGTTCGAGCAGTACTTC,CASSRTGFEQYF
-,TRBV6-2/TRBV6-3,TRBJ1-5,TGTGCCAGCAGTTACTCGTCAGGGTGGAATCAGCCCCAGCATTTT,CASSYSSGWNQPQHF
-,TRBV28,TRBJ2-3,TGTGCCAGCAAACCGGCAGGGCGAGGGACAGATACGCAGTATTTT,CASKPAGRGTDTQYF
-,TRBV4-3,TRBJ1-5,TGCGCCAGCAGCCCGACACTTAGCAATCAGCCCCAGCATTTT,CASSPTLSNQPQHF
TRBD1,TRBV30,TRBJ2-7,TGTGCCTGGAGGACCGGGACAGGGCTATCCTACGAGCAGTACTTC,CAWRTGTGLSYEQYF
TRBD1,TRBV19,TRBJ2-3,TGTGCCAGTAGTACCCGTGGACAGGGGAGTAGAGATACGCAGTATTTT,CASSTRGQGSRDTQYF
-,TRBV12-5,TRBJ2-1,TGTGCTAGTGGTCCCTCCGGAGGGAATCCCTACAATGAGCAGTTCTTC,CASGPSGGNPYNEQFF
TRBD1,TRBV4-2,TRBJ1-5,TGTGCCAGCAGCCATGATACAGGGGGCAATCAGCCCCAGCATTTT,CASSHDTGGNQPQHF
TRBD2,TRBV3-1/TRBV3-2,TRBJ2-1,TGTGCCAGCAGCCAAGATCGGCGGACTAGCGGGTCTAAGTATGAGCAGTTCTTC,CASSQDRRTSGSKYEQFF